This T cell receptor beta chain derives from a study of blood T cell repertoires in COVID-19 (dated by TCRdb to the early 2020s). Regarding the complete study: Samples covering the acute and convalescent phases of COVID-19 were provided by collaborators in the United States, Italy and Spain. The material from the prospective study consisted of cDNA or gDNA derived from T cells, B-cell-depleted T cells, or PBMCs. The dataset comprised deeply sampled blood TCRbeta repertoires from subjects exposed to, actively infected with, or recovered from COVID-19. The repertoires were released in a freely available public database intended as a resource for research on the immune response to SARS-CoV-2. The samples were drawn from the first 160 participants of the ongoing ImmuneRACE study and from 950 to 1,500 subjects provided by 6 global collaborators. A de-identified subject ID, COVID-19 status, age in years and sex were almost always included in the sample metadata. HLA class I and class II types, where available, came from metadata supplied by the sample provider rather than from assay-based typing. Points the paper makes about the study in general: The amount of clinical and demographic metadata varied by source and participant and was provided uncurated.

Each collaborating institution followed its own protocols to collect whole blood in K2EDTA tubes. Collaborator samples were shipped for TCRbeta analysis as frozen whole blood, isolated PBMCs, or DNA extracted from either sample type. TCRbeta CDR3 regions were amplified from genomic DNA by means of the immunoSEQ Assay, a bias-controlled multiplex PCR. The authors' pipeline ran thus. The number of nucleated cells in each sample was estimated from the amplification of reference gene primers within the assay. To quantify the absolute abundance of each unique TCRbeta CDR3 rearrangement, sequence reads were collapsed and filtered. For each sample, productive Simpson clonality was calculated as the square root of Simpson's diversity index across productive rearrangements. What TCRdb holds here is the immuneACCESS table cut down to in-frame rearrangements. Part of the clones is not present; checked against another copy, under half of the missing clones reflect an unresolved V gene, and the others are unexplained. The DNA gave D and trimming, while V, J and clone size come from that table. Counted in this sample were roughly 120,000 clones; roughly 87% of them appeared once. The ten most abundant clones make up approximately 7.7% of the sample.

This clone was seen a single time. The target of this receptor is not known. No much larger clone is present one base from it, and per-base qualities are unavailable. Reading the germline V gene gives CDR1 SGHTA and CDR2 FQGNSA. Trimming costs V 1 base and J 1 base, and their ends lie 13 bases apart. Including cysteine and phenylalanine, the CDR3 has 16 amino acids. Only the CDR3 portion is preserved as DNA: 48 bases, with reading frame beginning at the first base. The clonotype originates from a human donor in a cohort sampled during active COVID-19. Source material: peripheral blood. The chain is made from TRBV7-2 and TRBJ2-5; possibly the D gene is TRBD1, per 6 matching bases. The CDR3 sequence is CASSLGGNRVQETQYF. Here is the DNA: TGTGCCAGCAGCTTAGGGGGAAACAGGGTCCAAGAGACCCAGTACTTC.